This T cell receptor (beta chain) was retrieved from a study of blood T cell repertoires in COVID-19 (dated by TCRdb to about 2020). Context from the whole study: Samples covering the acute and convalescent phases of COVID-19 were provided by collaborators in the United States, Italy and Spain. The prospective study material was composed of cDNA or gDNA derived from T cells, B-cell-depleted T cells, or PBMCs. Deeply sampled blood TCRbeta repertoires from subjects exposed to, actively infected with, or recovered from COVID-19 were included in the dataset. The repertoires were made available in a free public database intended to serve as a resource for research on the immune response to SARS-CoV-2. The samples were drawn from the first 160 participants of the ongoing ImmuneRACE study and from 1,254 subjects provided by 6 global collaborators. Nearly every sample came with metadata listing a de-identified subject ID, COVID-19 status, age in years and sex. Where available, HLA class I and class II types were taken from metadata supplied by the sample provider and were not determined by assay-based typing.

TCRbeta CDR3 regions were amplified from genomic DNA using the immunoSEQ Assay, a bias-controlled multiplex PCR. As for the authors' bioinformatics: Nucleated cell counts per sample were estimated from amplification of reference gene primers within the assay. To quantify the absolute abundance of each unique TCRbeta CDR3 rearrangement, sequence reads were collapsed and filtered. For each sample, productive Simpson clonality was calculated by taking the square root of Simpson's diversity index across productive rearrangements. TCRdb holds this immuneACCESS table with in-frame rearrangements only. Some clones are missing; in checked studies, unresolved V genes explain under half, and the rest has no known cause. From that table come the V and J calls and clone size; the DNA was used to work out D and trimming. Counted in this sample were roughly 170,000 clones; less than 85% of them appeared once. The top ten clonotypes cover 15% to 20% of the sample.

From the cysteine through the phenylalanine, the CDR3 covers 14 amino acids. The entry retains the CDR3 DNA only, 42 bases that are in frame from base 1. The germline V gene (reference sequence) gives CDR1 as GTSNPN and CDR2 as SVGIG. Trimming leaves V shorter by 3 bases and J shorter by 0 bases, with the junction holding 5 bases beyond the gene matches. Broad study findings and their caveats: Clinical and demographic metadata were provided uncurated, with the amount varying by source and participant.

In regard to this clone: The antigen it recognizes is unknown. Per-nucleotide qualities are absent, and no much larger clonotype sits a single base away.

Participants in the prospective study were aged roughly 18 to 90 years, lived in 24 United States geographic areas, and enrolled through a virtual design. To assign participants to cohorts, the prospective study relied on clinical history that participants themselves reported in a screening survey and a study questionnaire. Recovered participants in ImmuneRACE Cohort 3 were defined as having two consecutive negative NP/OP PCR tests, clearance from a healthcare professional, or resolution of symptoms. In the prospective study, mobile phlebotomists collected whole blood, serum and a nasopharyngeal or oropharyngeal swab from each participant. Prospective study participants could optionally give additional blood draws and questionnaires over an approximately 2-month period. Prospective study blood samples were shipped either frozen or at room temperature before DNA extraction.

The sequencing sample was made of PBMCs or T cells enriched from blood (not recorded which). The sequence was obtained from a man in his sixties who had recovered from COVID-19. The rearrangement combines TRBV30 with TRBJ2-7; 7 central nucleotides agree with TRBD1. CDR3 reads: CAWRKAGGSYEQYF. The DNA is as follows: TGTGCCTGGAGAAAGGCAGGGGGCTCCTACGAGCAGTACTTC.